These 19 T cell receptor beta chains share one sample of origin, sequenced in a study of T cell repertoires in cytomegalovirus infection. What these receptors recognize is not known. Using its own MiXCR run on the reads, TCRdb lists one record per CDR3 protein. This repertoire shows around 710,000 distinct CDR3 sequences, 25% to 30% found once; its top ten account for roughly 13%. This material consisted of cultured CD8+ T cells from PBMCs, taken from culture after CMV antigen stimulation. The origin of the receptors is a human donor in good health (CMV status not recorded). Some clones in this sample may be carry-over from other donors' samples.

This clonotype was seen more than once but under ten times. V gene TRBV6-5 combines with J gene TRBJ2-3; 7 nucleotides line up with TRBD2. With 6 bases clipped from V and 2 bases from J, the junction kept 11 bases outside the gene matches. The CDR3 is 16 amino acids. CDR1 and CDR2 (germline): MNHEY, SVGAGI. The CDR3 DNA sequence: TGTGCCAGCAGCCCAAAGTGGGGGGGGGACACAGATACGCAGTATTTT. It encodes CASSPKWGGDTDTQYF.

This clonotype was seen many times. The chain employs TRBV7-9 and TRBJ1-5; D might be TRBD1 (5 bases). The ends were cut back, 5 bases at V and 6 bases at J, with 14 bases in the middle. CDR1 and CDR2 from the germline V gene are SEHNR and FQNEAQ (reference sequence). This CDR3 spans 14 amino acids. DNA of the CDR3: TGTGCCAGCAGCCATGGGGGAGGCGGTCAGCCCCAGCATTTT. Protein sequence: CASSHGGGGQPQHF.

This CDR3 is CASRSLGRMENTEAFF. DNA for the CDR3: TGTGCCAGCAGAAGCCTTGGACGGATGGAGAACACTGAAGCTTTCTTT. This chain uses TRBV9 with TRBJ1-1; D unresolved. The germline V gene encodes CDR1 SGDLS and CDR2 YYNGEE. Trimming shortened V by 5 bases and J by 1 base, and 18 bases separated the two germline ends. CDR3 size: 16 residues.

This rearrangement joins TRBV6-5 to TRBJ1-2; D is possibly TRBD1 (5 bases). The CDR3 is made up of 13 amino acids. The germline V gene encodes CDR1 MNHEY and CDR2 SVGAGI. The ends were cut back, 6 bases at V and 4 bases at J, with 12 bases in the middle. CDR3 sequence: CASRQGSSYGYTF. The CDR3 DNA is TGTGCCAGCAGGCAGGGTTCTAGCTATGGCTACACCTTC.

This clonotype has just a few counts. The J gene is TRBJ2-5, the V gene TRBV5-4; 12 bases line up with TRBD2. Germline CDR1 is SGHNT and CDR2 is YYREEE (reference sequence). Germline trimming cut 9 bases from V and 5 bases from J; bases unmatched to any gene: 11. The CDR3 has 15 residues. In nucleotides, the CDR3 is TGTGCCATCCCCCGGCTAGCGGGGGGGTCGGAGACCCAGTACTTC. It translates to CAIPRLAGGSETQYF.

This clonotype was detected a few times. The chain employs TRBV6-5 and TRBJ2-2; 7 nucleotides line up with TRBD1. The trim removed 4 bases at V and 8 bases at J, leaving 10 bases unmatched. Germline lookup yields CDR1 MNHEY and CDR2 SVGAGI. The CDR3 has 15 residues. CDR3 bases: TGTGCCAGCAGTTGGGGAAGACAGGGCCTAGGGGAGCTGTTTTTT. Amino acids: CASSWGRQGLGELFF.

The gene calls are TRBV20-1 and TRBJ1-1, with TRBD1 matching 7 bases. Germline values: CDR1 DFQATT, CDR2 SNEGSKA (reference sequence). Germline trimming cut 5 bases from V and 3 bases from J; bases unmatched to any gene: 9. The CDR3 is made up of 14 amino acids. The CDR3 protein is CSAEPQGGYTEAFF. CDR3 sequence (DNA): TGCAGTGCTGAACCCCAGGGGGGGTACACTGAAGCTTTCTTT.

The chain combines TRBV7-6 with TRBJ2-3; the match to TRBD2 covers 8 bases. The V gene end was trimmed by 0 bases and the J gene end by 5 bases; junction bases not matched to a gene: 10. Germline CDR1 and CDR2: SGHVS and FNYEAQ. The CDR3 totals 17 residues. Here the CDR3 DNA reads TGTGCCAGCAGCTTAGCCCCGGGACTAGGGGAAGGAGATACGCAGTATTTT. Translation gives CASSLAPGLGEGDTQYF.

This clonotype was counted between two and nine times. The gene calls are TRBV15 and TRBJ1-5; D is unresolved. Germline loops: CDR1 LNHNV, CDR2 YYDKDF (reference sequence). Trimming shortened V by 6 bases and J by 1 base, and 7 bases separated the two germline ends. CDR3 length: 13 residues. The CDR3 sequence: CATSPISNQPQHF. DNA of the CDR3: TGTGCCACCAGTCCGATAAGCAATCAGCCCCAGCATTTT.

The CDR3 bases are TGTGCCAGCAGTTTAAGGGGACCGAGAGCCTCCTACGAGCAGTACGTC. It yields the protein CASSLRGPRASYEQYV. The chain is built from TRBV27 and TRBJ2-7; D might be TRBD1 or TRBD2, each matching 5 bases. The CDR3 sequence is 16 residues long. Trimming shortened V by 2 bases and J by 0 bases, and 14 bases separated the two germline ends. Germline V gives CDR1 MNHEY, CDR2 SMNVEV (reference sequence).

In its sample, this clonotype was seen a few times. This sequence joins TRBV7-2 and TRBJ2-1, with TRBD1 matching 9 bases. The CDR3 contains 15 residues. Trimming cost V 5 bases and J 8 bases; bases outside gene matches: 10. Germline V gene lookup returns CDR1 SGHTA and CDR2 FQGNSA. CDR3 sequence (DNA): TGTGCCAGCAGCCTCGGGGACAGGGTCTTCTATGAGCAGTTCTTC. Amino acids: CASSLGDRVFYEQFF. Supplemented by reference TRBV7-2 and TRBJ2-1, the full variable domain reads GAGVSQSPSNKVTEKGKDVELRCDPISGHTALYWYRQSLGQGLEFLIYFQGNSAPDKSGLPSDRFSAERTGGSVSTLTIQRTQQEDSAVYLCASSLGDRVFYEQFFGPGTRLTVL.

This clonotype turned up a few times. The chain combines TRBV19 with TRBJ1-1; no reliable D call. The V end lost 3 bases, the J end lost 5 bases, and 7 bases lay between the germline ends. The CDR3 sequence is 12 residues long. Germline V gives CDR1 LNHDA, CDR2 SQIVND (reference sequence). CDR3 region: CASSIIGTEAFF. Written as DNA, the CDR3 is TGTGCCAGTAGTATTATAGGGACTGAAGCTTTCTTT.

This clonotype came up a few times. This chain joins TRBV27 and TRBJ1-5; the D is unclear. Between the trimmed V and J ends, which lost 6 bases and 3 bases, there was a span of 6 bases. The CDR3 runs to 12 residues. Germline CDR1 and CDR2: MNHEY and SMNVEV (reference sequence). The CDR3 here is CASSFFNQPQHF. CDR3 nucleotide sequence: TGTGCCAGCAGCTTCTTCAATCAGCCCCAGCATTTT.

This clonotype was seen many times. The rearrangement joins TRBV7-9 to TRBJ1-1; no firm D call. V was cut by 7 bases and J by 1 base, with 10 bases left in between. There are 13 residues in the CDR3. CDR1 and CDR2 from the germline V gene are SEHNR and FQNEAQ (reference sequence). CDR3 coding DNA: TGTGCCAGCACCTTGGGCGGGAACACTGAAGCTTTCTTT. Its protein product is CASTLGGNTEAFF.

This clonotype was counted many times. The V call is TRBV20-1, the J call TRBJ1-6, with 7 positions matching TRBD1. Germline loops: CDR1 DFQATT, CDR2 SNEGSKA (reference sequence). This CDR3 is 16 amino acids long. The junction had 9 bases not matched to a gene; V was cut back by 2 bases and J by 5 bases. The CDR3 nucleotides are TGCAGTGCTAGAAGGGGGCGGGGACAGCATAATTCACCCCTCCACTTT. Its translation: CSARRGRGQHNSPLHF.

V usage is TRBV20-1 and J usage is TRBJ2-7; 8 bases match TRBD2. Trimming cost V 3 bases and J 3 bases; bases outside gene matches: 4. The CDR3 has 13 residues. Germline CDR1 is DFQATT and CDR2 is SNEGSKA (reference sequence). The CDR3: CSARKRGSYEQYF. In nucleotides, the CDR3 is TGCAGTGCTAGGAAGCGGGGGAGCTACGAGCAGTACTTC.

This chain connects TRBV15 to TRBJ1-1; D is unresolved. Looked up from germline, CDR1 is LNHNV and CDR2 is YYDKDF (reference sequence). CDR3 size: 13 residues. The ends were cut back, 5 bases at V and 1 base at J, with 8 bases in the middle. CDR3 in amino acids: CATSPARNTEAFF. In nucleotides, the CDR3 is TGTGCCACCAGCCCCGCCAGGAACACTGAAGCTTTCTTT.

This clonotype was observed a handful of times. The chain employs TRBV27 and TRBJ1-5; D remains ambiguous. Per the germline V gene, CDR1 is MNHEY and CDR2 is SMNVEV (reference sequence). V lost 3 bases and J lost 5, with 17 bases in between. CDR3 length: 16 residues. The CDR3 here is CASSLQAGRWDQPQHF. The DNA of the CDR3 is TGTGCCAGCAGTTTGCAGGCAGGCAGGTGGGATCAGCCCCAGCATTTT.

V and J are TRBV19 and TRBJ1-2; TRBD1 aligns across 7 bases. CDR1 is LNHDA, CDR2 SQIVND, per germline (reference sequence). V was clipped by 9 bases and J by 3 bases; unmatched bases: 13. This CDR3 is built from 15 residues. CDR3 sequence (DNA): TGTGCCAGCAGATTGACAGGGAGGGAGGACTATGGCTACACCTTC. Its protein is CASRLTGREDYGYTF.